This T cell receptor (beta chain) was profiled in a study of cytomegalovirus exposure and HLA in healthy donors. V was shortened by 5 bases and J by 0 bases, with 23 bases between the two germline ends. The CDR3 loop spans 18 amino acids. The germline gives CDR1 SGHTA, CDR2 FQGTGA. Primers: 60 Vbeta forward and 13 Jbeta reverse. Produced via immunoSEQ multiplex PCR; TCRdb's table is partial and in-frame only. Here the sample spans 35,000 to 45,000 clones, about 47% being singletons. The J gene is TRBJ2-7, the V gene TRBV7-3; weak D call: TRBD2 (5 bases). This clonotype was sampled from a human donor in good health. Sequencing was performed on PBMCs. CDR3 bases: TGTGCCAGCAGCCGACCCCGTCATACAGCGGAGCCCTCCTACGAGCAGTACTTC. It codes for CASSRPRHTAEPSYEQYF. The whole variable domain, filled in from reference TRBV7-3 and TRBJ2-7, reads GAGVSQTPSNKVTEKGKYVELRCDPISGHTALYWYRQSLGQGPEFLIYFQGTGAADDSGLPNDRFFAVRPEGSVSTLKIQRTERGDSAVYLCASSRPRHTAEPSYEQYFGPGTRLTVT.